This TCR beta chain is from a study of PD-1 blockade in classical Hodgkin lymphoma (dated by TCRdb to about 2020). For the wider study: A peripheral blood immune signature of response to PD-1 blockade in classical Hodgkin lymphoma was defined using TCR beta sequencing and CyTOF.

What the work shows at the level of the full study, not this receptor alone: Only a single clinical trial cohort was studied, and what caused the repertoire differences, possibly disease activity or prior therapy, remained undefined. Newly diagnosed patients were reported to have lower baseline TCR diversity than healthy donors, and relapsed/refractory patients were reported to have lower baseline TCR diversity still.

A distance of 9 bases separates the germline ends of V and J, which lose 4 bases and 1 base respectively. As encoded in the germline V gene, CDR1 is SGDLS while CDR2 is YYNGEE. Reading from cysteine to phenylalanine, the CDR3 counts 14 amino acids. CDR3 DNA is the only sequence kept; it has 42 bases, read in frame from the first base. Genomic DNA was isolated using the Qiagen DNeasy kit from unsorted PBMCs as well as from negatively selected CD4+ and CD8+ fractions. TCR beta CDR3 regions were amplified by immunoSEQ multiplex PCR using primers annealing to V and J segments. A synthetic immune receptor repertoire was used to minimize amplification bias, and remaining bias was computationally removed after sequencing. As for the authors' bioinformatics: Custom Python scripts were used to quantify repertoire diversity as the Shannon entropy index. Unsorted, CD4+ and CD8+ repertoires were analyzed separately, except in combined analyses where CD4+ and CD8+ sequences were merged in silico. TCRdb obtained this table from immuneACCESS and retained in-frame rearrangements with V and J assigned. These tables miss some clones; where compared with another copy, unresolved V genes account for less than half of the shortfall, and the remainder is unexplained. For V, J and clone size, that table is used; D and trimming come from the DNA. Across this sample there are roughly 70,000 clones, with roughly 92% seen only once. Of the sample, 2.6% is held by the ten largest clones.

Turning to this clone: It has no known antigen specificity. No much larger clone exists at a distance of one base, and base qualities are not known.

The time point label for this specimen denotes: newly diagnosed, previously untreated cHL patient sample. As a comparison group for the relapsed/refractory trial patients, PBMCs from patients with newly diagnosed, previously untreated classical Hodgkin lymphoma were sequenced. Peripheral blood was collected in 8 mL Vacutainer Cell Preparation Tubes, from which PBMCs were isolated by centrifugation and then cryopreserved. The sequence came from a human donor with classical Hodgkin lymphoma. The chain links TRBV9 with TRBJ1-3, with TRBD1 as a weak D call on 5 bases. Sample: peripheral blood mononuclear cells (PBMCs). CDR3 protein: CASSFDRSGNTIYF. The DNA reads TGTGCCAGCAGCTTCGACAGATCTGGAAACACCATATATTTT.